The rows below give T cell receptor beta chains drawn from one sample of a study of T cell changes during pregnancy in multiple sclerosis. Profiled with immunoSEQ multiplex PCR; TCRdb holds only in-frame clones, not every one. The sample holds 15,000 to 25,000 clones, approximately 90% seen once. Sequenced material: CD8+ T cells from peripheral blood mononuclear cells, taken in the third trimester of pregnancy. These receptors all stem from a female donor in good health, enrolled as a control in a pregnancy study. CDR3s include the opening cysteine and the closing phenylalanine or tryptophan. A D gene is named only where the DNA matches it firmly. Only part of the rows carry a size: once, few, many, or a class if the clone is expanded.

size	D	V	J	CDR3	DNA
NA	TRBD1	TRBV11-2	TRBJ2-1	CASSPDRGLTNEQFF	TGTGCCAGCAGCCCAGACAGGGGGCTCACTAATGAGCAGTTCTTC
few	NA	TRBV9	TRBJ1-2	CASSVGGQDYGYTF	TGTGCCAGCAGCGTAGGGGGGCAGGACTATGGCTACACCTTC
NA	TRBD1	TRBV18	TRBJ1-1	CASSPPPDRVGFMNTEAFF	TGTGCCAGCTCACCACCGCCTGACAGGGTTGGATTCATGAACACTGAAGCTTTCTTT
NA	NA	TRBV6-1	TRBJ1-2	CASRPQGWNYGYTF	TGTGCCAGCAGACCACAGGGCTGGAACTATGGCTACACCTTC
NA	TRBD1	TRBV19	TRBJ2-7	CASSGRDRAYEQYF	TGTGCCAGTAGTGGTAGAGACAGGGCTTACGAGCAGTACTTC
NA	NA	TRBV13	TRBJ1-1	CASSLLGGTEAFF	TGTGCCAGCAGCTTATTGGGGGGCACTGAAGCTTTCTTT
NA	NA	TRBV27	TRBJ2-7	CASSFQGFSYEQYF	TGTGCCAGCAGTTTTCAGGGCTTCTCCTACGAGCAGTACTTC
NA	TRBD2	TRBV29-1	TRBJ2-1	CSVVGSGRASSYNEQFF	TGCAGCGTTGTTGGTAGCGGGAGGGCCTCCTCCTACAATGAGCAGTTCTTC
NA	NA	TRBV7-9	TRBJ1-1	CASSLGAGNTEAFF	TGTGCCAGCAGCTTAGGGGCGGGGAACACTGAAGCTTTCTTT
few	TRBD2	TRBV11-2	TRBJ2-7	CASSLGSGGPPSYEQYF	TGTGCCAGCAGCTTAGGCTCGGGAGGCCCACCGTCCTACGAGCAGTACTTC
NA	NA	TRBV6-4	TRBJ2-2	CASSDSTAPGELFF	TGTGCCAGCAGTGACTCAACAGCTCCGGGGGAGCTGTTTTTT
NA	NA	TRBV4-2	TRBJ1-2	CASSQGPDGYTF	TGTGCCAGCAGCCAAGGTCCCGATGGCTACACCTTC
NA	NA	TRBV7-8	TRBJ2-5	CASSLGRTTKRVQYF	TGTGCCAGCAGCTTAGGAAGGACTACAAAGAGAGTCCAGTACTTC
NA	TRBD2	TRBV6-1	TRBJ2-5	CASSEGAGAQETQYF	TGTGCCAGCAGTGAAGGGGCGGGAGCACAAGAGACCCAGTACTTC
NA	NA	TRBV4-3	TRBJ2-1	CASSQDPAYEQFF	TGCGCCAGCAGCCAAGATCCCGCGTATGAGCAGTTCTTC
NA	TRBD2	TRBV29-1	TRBJ2-3	CSVEPSGGPGTDTQYF	TGCAGCGTTGAGCCTAGCGGGGGGCCAGGCACAGATACGCAGTATTTT
once	TRBD2	TRBV5-1	TRBJ2-5	CASSLVVLSGGGAGETQYF	TGCGCCAGCAGCTTGGTGGTGTTGAGTGGCGGGGGGGCCGGGGAGACCCAGTACTTC
NA	NA	TRBV27	TRBJ2-1	CASSSGAGSSYNEQFF	TGTGCCAGCAGTTCCGGGGCGGGGAGCTCCTACAATGAGCAGTTCTTC
once	TRBD2	TRBV28	TRBJ2-1	CASSLGTSGRVEQFF	TGTGCCAGCAGTTTGGGGACTAGCGGGAGGGTCGAGCAGTTCTTC
NA	TRBD1	TRBV10-3	TRBJ2-5	CAIAQGADQETQYF	TGTGCCATCGCTCAGGGGGCAGACCAAGAGACCCAGTACTTC
NA	NA	TRBV9	TRBJ2-1	CASSVGGGGPYNEQFF	TGTGCCAGCAGCGTAGGAGGGGGGGGCCCCTACAATGAGCAGTTCTTC
NA	NA	TRBV27	TRBJ1-6	CASSLHRSNSPLHF	TGTGCCAGCAGTTTGCACAGAAGTAATTCACCCCTCCACTTT
NA	TRBD2	TRBV6-4	TRBJ2-3	CASSDSGTSGADTQYF	TGTGCCAGCAGTGACTCCGGGACTAGCGGGGCAGATACGCAGTATTTT
NA	NA	TRBV4-3	TRBJ2-3	CASSQISAGPTDTQYF	TGCGCCAGCAGCCAAATATCAGCGGGCCCCACAGATACGCAGTATTTT
once	TRBD2	TRBV5-6	TRBJ2-3	CASSLTSVDTQYF	TGTGCCAGCAGCTTGACTAGCGTGGATACGCAGTATTTT
NA	NA	TRBV9	TRBJ2-2	CASSGSPGLSAGELFF	TGTGCCAGCAGCGGATCACCGGGACTGTCTGCCGGGGAGCTGTTTTTT
NA	NA	TRBV18	TRBJ1-1	CASSPDQGTEAFF	TGTGCCAGCTCTCCTGATCAGGGTACTGAAGCTTTCTTT
NA	NA	TRBV19	TRBJ2-5	CATGVWGKETQYF	TGTGCCACAGGGGTTTGGGGGAAAGAGACCCAGTACTTC
NA	NA	TRBV2	TRBJ1-1	CVNHRRASLNTEAFF	TGTGTTAATCATCGGAGGGCCTCGCTGAACACTGAAGCTTTCTTT
medium-sized	TRBD1	TRBV27	TRBJ2-2	CASSFEQGDPANTGELFF	TGTGCCAGCAGTTTTGAACAGGGGGACCCCGCGAACACCGGGGAGCTGTTTTTT
NA	NA	TRBV29-1	TRBJ1-2	CSVAQYPGYTF	TGCAGCGTTGCACAGTATCCTGGCTACACCTTC
NA	NA	TRBV5-1	TRBJ2-3	CASSLGSVRTDTQYF	TGCGCCAGCAGCTTGGGTAGCGTTCGCACAGATACGCAGTATTTT
NA	NA	TRBV29-1	TRBJ2-7	CSVVSGYEQYF	TGCAGCGTTGTGTCAGGGTACGAGCAGTACTTC
NA	NA	TRBV21-1	TRBJ1-2	CASSNPRNYGYTF	TGTGCCAGCAGCAATCCCAGGAACTATGGCTACACCTTC
NA	TRBD1	TRBV6-5	TRBJ2-7	CASSYWTGEQYF	TGTGCCAGCAGTTACTGGACAGGGGAGCAGTACTTC
NA	TRBD2	TRBV5-1	TRBJ2-3	CASSFVTSVTDTQYF	TGCGCCAGCAGCTTCGTCACTAGCGTGACAGATACGCAGTATTTT
NA	TRBD2	TRBV12-5	TRBJ2-5	CASGLGTSGGETQYF	TGTGCTAGTGGTTTGGGGACTAGCGGGGGGGAGACCCAGTACTTC
NA	NA	TRBV27	TRBJ2-1	CASSLGRAAYEQFF	TGTGCCAGCAGTTTAGGGAGAGCCGCATATGAGCAGTTCTTC
NA	NA	TRBV29-1	TRBJ2-7	CSVGTTYEQYF	TGCAGCGTTGGCACAACCTACGAGCAGTACTTC
NA	TRBD1	TRBV5-4	TRBJ1-2	CASSVPGQGPRYGYTF	TGTGCCAGCAGCGTACCGGGACAGGGACCTCGCTATGGCTACACCTTC
NA	NA	TRBV4-1	TRBJ2-7	CASSPSRGGHEQYF	TGCGCCAGCAGCCCCAGTAGGGGAGGACACGAGCAGTACTTC
NA	TRBD1	TRBV9	TRBJ1-4	CASSTRQGYHEKLFF	TGTGCCAGCAGCACCCGACAGGGTTACCATGAAAAACTGTTTTTT